These 5 T cell receptor beta chains share one sample of origin, sequenced in a study of CD8+ T cells in alopecia areata. Noted treatment: oral pan-JAK inhibitor, 5-10 mg twice daily. The sequencing template was cDNA reverse transcribed from extracted RNA. The data were produced by immunoSEQ multiplex PCR, yet TCRdb's version contains in-frame clones alone and is incomplete. The table has approximately 200,000 clones, approximately 56% seen once. Here the sequenced sample was CD4+ T cells sorted from blood, taken at week 4, from a patient treated with tofacitinib. Receptors were obtained from a human donor with alopecia areata.

V and J are TRBV4-1 and TRBJ2-2, with 9 bases identical to TRBD2. Per the germline V gene, CDR1 is MGHRA and CDR2 is YSYEKL. Trimming removed 1 base from V and 5 bases from J; junction bases left unmatched: 8. This CDR3 region has 17 residues. The CDR3 sequence: CASSQAGLAGFTGELFF. CDR3 nucleotides: TGCGCCAGCAGCCAAGCGGGCCTAGCGGGATTTACCGGGGAGCTGTTTTTT.

In its sample, this clone was seen a few times. The chain carries TRBV7-8 and TRBJ2-4, with D hard to call. V shed 5 bases and J shed 0 bases, with 14 bases lying between them. Germline V lookup: CDR1 SGHVS, CDR2 FQNEAQ. The CDR3 has 16 amino acids. The CDR3 spells CASSLAGGVAKNIQYF. In nucleotides, the CDR3 is TGTGCCAGCAGCCTCGCCGGTGGGGTAGCCAAAAACATTCAGTACTTC.

The chain combines TRBV29-1 with TRBJ2-2; D gene unclear. Trimming shortened V by 4 bases and J by 0 bases, and 9 bases separated the two germline ends. The CDR3 is made up of 14 amino acids. Germline V lookup: CDR1 SQVTM, CDR2 ANQGSEA. The CDR3 loop is CSVAKVTNTGELFF. CDR3 nucleotide sequence: TGCAGCGTTGCTAAGGTGACGAACACCGGGGAGCTGTTTTTT.

This sequence joins TRBV5-1 and TRBJ2-5, with D perhaps TRBD2 (6 bases). The CDR3 sequence is 13 residues long. V lost 5 bases, J lost 2 bases, and 10 bases lay in between. Germline assignment: CDR1 SGHRS and CDR2 YFSETQ. DNA for the CDR3: TGCGCCAGCAGGAGGACTACACAAGAGACCCAGTACTTC. Translation gives CASRRTTQETQYF.

CDR3 sequence (DNA): TGCGCCAGCAGCCAAGATCGGACGCGTACCTACAATGAGCAGTTCTTC. Its translation is CASSQDRTRTYNEQFF. The gene calls are TRBV4-1 and TRBJ2-1; D ambiguous. The germline V gene encodes CDR1 MGHRA and CDR2 YSYEKL. V lost 0 bases and J 2 bases, leaving 11 bases between the germline ends. The CDR3 is made up of 16 amino acids.